The clone carrying this TCR beta chain was found a few times. Its antigen remains unidentified. The data are from a study of OX40 agonist ivuxolimab in advanced cancers. Study-wide results and caveats: Clonal expansion by week 6 occurred in CD4+ and CD8+ blood T cells (at 0.1 to 3.0 mg/kg). What antigens the expanded peripheral T cells recognized was never established.

Per the germline V gene, CDR1 is SNHLY and CDR2 is FYNNEI. This CDR3 contains 13 residues. V was clipped by 10 bases and J by 5 bases, with 17 bases between them. Libraries were prepared by immunoSEQ multiplex PCR; TCRdb keeps only in-frame clonotypes and omits some of them. In the table there are about 96,000 clones, about four fifths of which are singletons. The origin of this receptor is an adult with an advanced solid tumor such as melanoma, head and neck, liver or kidney cancer. The genes are TRBV2 and TRBJ1-2, with D unclear. This specimen was CD4+ or CD8+ T cells sorted from blood, taken in a trial of the OX40 agonist ivuxolimab. CDR3 in amino acids: CANQYPQYYGYTF. DNA of the CDR3: TGTGCCAACCAATACCCGCAGTATTATGGCTACACCTTC. Full variable domain (outside the CDR3, taken from reference TRBV2 and TRBJ1-2): EPEVTQTPSHQVTQMGQEVILRCVPISNHLYFYWYRQILGQKVEFLVSFYNNEISEKSEIFDDQFSVERPDGSNFTLKIRSTKLEDSAMYFCANQYPQYYGYTFGSGTRLTVV.